The clone carrying this T cell receptor (beta chain) showed up many times. The target antigen is unknown. The ends lost 10 bases at V and 4 bases at J; junction bases unmatched: 14. The CDR3 consists of 15 residues. Germline CDR1 reads MNHNY; CDR2 reads SVGAGI (reference sequence). This specimen comes from a study of early T cells in non-severe SARS-CoV-2 infection. Study as a whole: Unpaired chains resulted from sequencing bulk RNA of unsorted whole blood. General study findings and limits: A preference for anti-spike CD8 responses marked VDJdb matching, which missed private and CD4 specificities.

Individual cDNA molecules received unique molecular identifiers. Each CDR3 protein gets one entry after TCRdb re-called the 5' RACE reads with MiXCR. The sample contains 35,000 to 45,000 distinct CDR3 sequences, roughly 6.6% of which appear only once. The source of this sequence is an adult who was a healthcare worker with PCR-confirmed SARS-CoV-2 infection or an uninfected control (not recorded which). The chain links TRBV6-6 to TRBJ2-5; 8 bases map to TRBD1. Specimen: whole blood, collected at baseline. CDR3 DNA: TGTGCCACTCTTGTCAGGGGGCCAGGTGTAGAGACCCAGTACTTC. It encodes CATLVRGPGVETQYF.